A selection of T cell receptor beta chains follows, all from one sample in a study of blood T cell repertoires in COVID-19. Using immunoSEQ multiplex PCR, the repertoire was profiled, and TCRdb retains in-frame clones only, with some absent. The sample records 150,000 to 160,000 clones, roughly 88% being singletons. Source material: peripheral blood. These receptors all come from a man aged 55-75 years with COVID-19, enrolled during active disease. Each CDR3 is given with its conserved first and last residue. A D gene is named only where the DNA matches it firmly. Clone size is shown for a subset of rows, as once, few, many or a class of expanded clone.

>17|-|TRBJ2-7|-|TRBV6-2/TRBV6-3
TGTGCCAGCAGTTCGCAGGGGTCCTCCTCCTTGGACCCGGAGCAGTACTTC
CASSSQGSSSLDPEQYF
>16|-|TRBJ1-3|once|TRBV5-6
TGTGCCAGCAGCTCGCGCGGGCAGGGGCTTGGAAACACCATATATTTT
CASSSRGQGLGNTIYF
>12|TRBD1|TRBJ1-1|once|TRBV29-1
TGCAGCGCAACAGGGGGGTCGACTGAAGCTTTCTTT
CSATGGSTEAFF
>15|TRBD1|TRBJ1-1|-|TRBV19
TGTGCCAGTAGCATAGCAGGGGGCGTGAACACTGAAGCTTTCTTT
CASSIAGGVNTEAFF
>15|-|TRBJ1-3|-|TRBV5-4
TGTGCCAGCAGCACCGGGACATCCTCTGGAAACACCATATATTTT
CASSTGTSSGNTIYF
>15|-|TRBJ1-1|-|TRBV7-2
TGTGCCAGCAGCCCAGGACGGGGAGGAGGCACTGAAGCTTTCTTT
CASSPGRGGGTEAFF
>14|-|TRBJ1-2|-|TRBV5-1
TGCGCCAGCAGCGCTTCCGGGGTCGGATATGGCTACACCTTC
CASSASGVGYGYTF
>16|TRBD1|TRBJ1-3|-|TRBV4-2
TGTGCCAGCAGCCAGAACACAGGGGGCTCGGGGGACACCATATATTTT
CASSQNTGGSGDTIYF
>13|TRBD1|TRBJ2-4|-|TRBV6-6
TGTGCCAGCAGTACCGGGACAGGGGGCATTCAGTACTTC
CASSTGTGGIQYF
>15|TRBD2|TRBJ2-1|-|TRBV7-2
TGTGCCAGCAGCTTTATAGCGGGGACGGACAATGAGCAGTTCTTC
CASSFIAGTDNEQFF
>15|TRBD2|TRBJ2-3|-|TRBV6-5
TGTGCCAGCAGTCCAGCGGGAACCCTCACAGATACGCAGTATTTT
CASSPAGTLTDTQYF
>18|TRBD1|TRBJ1-6|-|TRBV5-4
TGTGCCAGCAGCTCGAGGACAGGGGGAACGTTTCGGGGTTCACCCCTCCACTTT
CASSSRTGGTFRGSPLHF
>14|-|TRBJ1-1|-|TRBV3-1/TRBV3-2
TGTGCCAGCAGCCAGAACTCCGTGAACACTGAAGCTTTCTTT
CASSQNSVNTEAFF
>14|TRBD1|TRBJ2-2|-|TRBV5-1
TGCGCCAGCAGTGGGGACAGGAACACCGGGGAGCTGTTTTTT
CASSGDRNTGELFF